These T cell receptor beta chains were read from a single sample in a study of blood T cell repertoires in COVID-19. Data came from immunoSEQ multiplex PCR; TCRdb stores just in-frame clones and leaves some out. This table has about 250,000 clones, about 89% appearing once. The sequencing input was peripheral blood. These receptors were obtained from a woman aged 60-70 years who had recovered from COVID-19. Both conserved end residues are part of each CDR3. A D gene is named only where the DNA matches it firmly. Clone size is shown for a subset of rows, as once, few, many or a class of expanded clone.

clone size,D gene,V gene,J gene,CDR3 protein,CDR3 DNA
.,.,TRBV7-2,TRBJ1-3,CASSLFEGNTIYF,TGTGCCAGCAGCTTATTTGAGGGAAACACCATATATTTT
.,TRBD2,TRBV7-8,TRBJ2-5,CASSLAIVAGAVETQYF,TGTGCCAGCAGCTTAGCGATAGTAGCGGGGGCCGTGGAGACCCAGTACTTC
few,.,TRBV5-1,TRBJ1-1,CASSLQGTFAEAFF,TGCGCCAGCAGCTTACAGGGCACTTTTGCTGAAGCTTTCTTT
.,TRBD2,TRBV6-1,TRBJ2-5,CASSALTSGGAGSQTQYF,TGTGCCAGCAGTGCCCTGACTAGCGGGGGGGCTGGGTCCCAGACCCAGTACTTC
.,.,TRBV9,TRBJ1-2,CASTLGGGASNYGYTF,TGTGCCAGCACCCTCGGCGGGGGAGCCTCTAACTATGGCTACACCTTC
.,TRBD2,TRBV28,TRBJ2-5,CASSPLGAGRQETQYF,TGTGCCAGCAGTCCCTTGGGAGCGGGGAGACAAGAGACCCAGTACTTC
few,TRBD1,TRBV5-1,TRBJ2-2,CASSLQGDTGELFF,TGCGCCAGCTCCCTACAGGGGGACACCGGGGAGCTGTTTTTT
.,TRBD2,TRBV4-1,TRBJ2-3,CASSQVVSGGGFTQYF,TGCGCCAGCAGCCAAGTGGTTAGCGGGGGGGGATTTACGCAGTATTTT
.,.,TRBV7-3,TRBJ2-1,CASSPPGSSEQFF,TGTGCCAGCAGCCCCCCGGGGAGTTCCGAGCAGTTCTTC
.,.,TRBV19,TRBJ2-7,CASSIPPSEQYF,TGTGCCAGTAGTATCCCCCCCTCCGAGCAGTACTTC
.,.,TRBV20-1,TRBJ1-1,CVGLSDTEAFF,TGCGTGGGCCTTTCGGACACTGAAGCTTTCTTT
.,.,TRBV7-8,TRBJ1-1,CASSLYRDKNTEAFF,TGTGCCAGCAGCTTATACCGGGACAAAAACACTGAAGCTTTCTTT
.,TRBD2,TRBV27,TRBJ2-1,CASSPSPGLLNEQFF,TGTGCCAGCAGTCCCTCCCCGGGACTACTTAATGAGCAGTTCTTC
.,TRBD2,TRBV28,TRBJ2-1,CASTSGGHHNEQFF,TGTGCCAGCACCTCGGGGGGGCACCACAATGAGCAGTTCTTC
many,.,TRBV9,TRBJ2-3,CASSASTDTQYF,TGTGCCAGCAGCGCCTCCACAGATACGCAGTATTTT
.,TRBD1,TRBV2,TRBJ1-6,CASSPGTGGRSPLHF,TGTGCCAGCAGCCCCGGGACAGGGGGCAGATCACCCCTCCACTTT
.,.,TRBV5-4,TRBJ2-1,CASSLSGGVAYNEQFF,TGTGCCAGCAGCTTGTCAGGCGGGGTCGCCTACAATGAGCAGTTCTTC
.,TRBD1,TRBV19,TRBJ1-2,CASTILGTGAPHGYTF,TGTGCCAGTACCATACTCGGGACAGGGGCCCCCCATGGCTACACCTTC
.,TRBD1,TRBV7-9,TRBJ1-1,CASSLGQGDTEAFF,TGTGCCAGCAGCCTGGGACAGGGGGACACTGAAGCTTTCTTT
.,.,TRBV5-1,TRBJ2-3,CASSLEQGPNTQYF,TGCGCCAGCAGCTTGGAACAGGGTCCAAATACGCAGTATTTT
.,TRBD1,TRBV7-3,TRBJ1-1,CASSPGQGSTEAFF,TGTGCCAGCAGCCCGGGACAGGGAAGCACTGAAGCTTTCTTT
.,.,TRBV7-2,TRBJ1-6,CASSLGQGGVSYNSPLHF,TGTGCCAGCAGCTTGGGGCAGGGAGGTGTATCCTATAATTCACCCCTCCACTTT
.,.,TRBV5-4,TRBJ2-5,CASSLAWGGVDLAQETQYF,TGTGCCAGCAGCTTGGCGTGGGGCGGGGTAGACTTAGCCCAAGAGACCCAGTACTTC
.,.,TRBV20-1,TRBJ2-3,CSGGSDTQYF,TGCAGTGGAGGGTCAGATACGCAGTATTTT
.,TRBD2,TRBV11-3,TRBJ2-1,CASSHGTSGATWGEQFF,TGTGCCAGCAGCCACGGGACTAGCGGGGCAACTTGGGGGGAGCAGTTCTTC
.,TRBD2,TRBV5-1,TRBJ2-3,CASSSTPTSGGGDTQYF,TGCGCCAGCAGCTCGACCCCGACTAGCGGGGGGGGAGATACGCAGTATTTT
.,TRBD2,TRBV9,TRBJ2-5,CASSASGGQETQYF,TGTGCCAGCAGTGCTAGCGGGGGCCAAGAGACCCAGTACTTC
medium-sized,.,TRBV5-6,TRBJ2-7,CASSLTGVQYF,TGTGCCAGCAGCTTGACAGGTGTGCAGTACTTC
.,TRBD1,TRBV11-2,TRBJ1-2,CASSLRGQGVRYGYTF,TGTGCCAGCAGCTTACGGGGACAGGGGGTACGCTATGGCTACACCTTC
.,TRBD2,TRBV5-1,TRBJ2-3,CASSSRGGSADTQYF,TGCGCCAGCAGCTCTCGGGGAGGGAGCGCAGATACGCAGTATTTT
.,.,TRBV9,TRBJ2-2,CASSVSAGNTGELFF,TGTGCCAGCAGCGTAAGCGCGGGGAACACCGGGGAGCTGTTTTTT
.,TRBD2,TRBV28,TRBJ2-7,CASKGRERGYEQYF,TGTGCCAGCAAAGGGAGGGAACGAGGATACGAGCAGTACTTC
.,TRBD1,TRBV7-8,TRBJ2-1,CASSSLQGSYNEQFF,TGTGCCAGCAGCTCTTTACAGGGGTCCTACAATGAGCAGTTCTTC
.,.,TRBV14,TRBJ1-1,CASSHGIRRRWNTEAFF,TGTGCCAGCAGCCATGGGATAAGGAGGAGGTGGAACACTGAAGCTTTCTTT
.,.,TRBV29-1,TRBJ1-2,CSVTEVLGPRDIYGYTF,TGCAGCGTCACCGAGGTGCTGGGGCCGCGGGATATCTATGGCTACACCTTC
.,.,TRBV15,TRBJ1-2,CATSRDLGDGYTF,TGTGCCACCAGCAGAGATCTTGGAGATGGCTACACCTTC
once,.,TRBV13,TRBJ1-1,CASSSSPSGNTEAFF,TGTGCCAGCAGCTCTTCCCCCTCAGGGAACACTGAAGCTTTCTTT
.,TRBD1,TRBV5-8,TRBJ1-6,CASSSLTGNSYNSPLHF,TGTGCCAGCAGCTCTTTGACAGGGAACTCCTATAATTCACCCCTCCACTTT
.,.,TRBV25-1,TRBJ2-2,CASSERRGATGELFF,TGTGCCAGCAGTGAAAGGCGCGGAGCGACCGGGGAGCTGTTTTTT
.,.,TRBV2,TRBJ2-5,CASSVDRLQETQYF,TGTGCCAGCAGCGTAGACAGGCTACAAGAGACCCAGTACTTC
.,.,TRBV4-1,TRBJ2-7,CASSRGSLREQYF,TGCGCCAGCAGCCGTGGAAGCTTGAGGGAGCAGTACTTC
.,.,TRBV19,TRBJ1-5,CASSINRVGNQPQHF,TGTGCCAGTAGTATTAACAGGGTTGGCAATCAGCCCCAGCATTTT
.,.,TRBV28,TRBJ1-5,CASSELTRGNQPQHF,TGTGCCAGCAGTGAGCTGACAAGGGGGAATCAGCCCCAGCATTTT
.,TRBD1,TRBV5-1,TRBJ1-2,CASSLDSPGQGSGNGYTF,TGCGCCAGCAGCTTGGACTCTCCGGGACAGGGGAGTGGTAATGGCTACACCTTC
.,.,TRBV5-4,TRBJ1-2,CASSLASYGYTF,TGTGCCAGCAGCTTGGCCAGCTATGGCTACACCTTC
.,TRBD1,TRBV4-3,TRBJ1-2,CASSPGTGGGYTF,TGCGCCAGCAGCCCAGGGACAGGGGGGGGCTACACCTTC
.,TRBD1,TRBV7-2,TRBJ1-4,CASRLPGTGREKLFF,TGTGCCAGCAGACTACCCGGGACAGGGCGTGAAAAACTGTTTTTT
.,.,TRBV5-1,TRBJ1-6,CASSLVADTNSPLHF,TGCGCCAGCAGCTTGGTGGCGGACACGAATTCACCCCTCCACTTT
.,.,TRBV12-5,TRBJ1-3,CASGLAGSGNTIYF,TGTGCTAGTGGTTTGGCGGGATCCGGAAACACCATATATTTT
.,TRBD1,TRBV7-8,TRBJ2-5,CASSSAGGDTGSQYF,TGTGCCAGCAGCTCCGCAGGGGGTGACACAGGGTCCCAGTACTTC
.,.,TRBV5-1,TRBJ2-7,CASKAGTDYEQYF,TGCGCCAGCAAGGCAGGAACGGACTACGAGCAGTACTTC